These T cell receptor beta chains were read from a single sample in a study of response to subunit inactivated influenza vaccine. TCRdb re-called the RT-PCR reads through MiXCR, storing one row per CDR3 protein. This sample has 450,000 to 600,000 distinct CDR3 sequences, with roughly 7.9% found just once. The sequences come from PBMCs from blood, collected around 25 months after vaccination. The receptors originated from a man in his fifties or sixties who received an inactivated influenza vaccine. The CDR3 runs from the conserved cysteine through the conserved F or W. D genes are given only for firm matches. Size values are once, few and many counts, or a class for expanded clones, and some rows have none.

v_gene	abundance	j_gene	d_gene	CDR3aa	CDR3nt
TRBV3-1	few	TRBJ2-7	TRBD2	CASSHWEGYSYEQYF	TGTGCCAGCAGCCATTGGGAGGGATACTCCTACGAGCAGTACTTC
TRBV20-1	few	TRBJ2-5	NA	CSAPVQGRGETQYF	TGCAGTGCTCCGGTACAGGGGCGGGGAGAGACCCAGTACTTC
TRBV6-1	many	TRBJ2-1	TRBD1	CASSHRGTNEQFF	TGTGCCAGCAGCCACAGGGGAACGAATGAGCAGTTCTTC
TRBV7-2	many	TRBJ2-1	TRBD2	CASSLLVSSGGEQFF	TGTGCCAGCAGCTTGCTAGTGTCGTCGGGGGGTGAGCAGTTCTTC
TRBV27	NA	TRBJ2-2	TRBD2	CASSGTSVTGELFF	TGTGCCAGCAGCGGGACTAGCGTCACCGGGGAGCTGTTTTTT
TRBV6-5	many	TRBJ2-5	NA	CASSYGRGQLETQYF	TGTGCCAGCAGTTACGGAAGGGGTCAATTAGAGACCCAGTACTTC
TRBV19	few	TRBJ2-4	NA	CAGRRGSSKNIQYF	TGTGCCGGCCGGCGCGGGTCATCCAAAAACATTCAGTACTTC
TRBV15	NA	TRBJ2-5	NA	CATSRGGGDETQYF	TGTGCCACCAGCAGAGGCGGAGGGGACGAGACCCAGTACTTC
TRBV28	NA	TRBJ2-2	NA	CASSPDWGGELFF	TGTGCCAGCAGTCCCGACTGGGGCGGGGAGCTGTTTTTT
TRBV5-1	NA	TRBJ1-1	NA	CASRLEGEAFF	TGCGCCAGCAGACTAGAGGGTGAAGCTTTCTTT
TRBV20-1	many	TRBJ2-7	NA	CSADTHYEQYF	TGCAGTGCTGACACCCATTACGAGCAGTACTTC
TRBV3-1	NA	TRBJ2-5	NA	CASSQQGRETQYF	TGTGCCAGCAGCCAACAGGGCAGGGAGACCCAGTACTTC
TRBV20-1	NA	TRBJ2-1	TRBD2	CSARGTRGDSDEQFF	TGCAGTGCTAGGGGGACTAGAGGGGATTCTGATGAGCAGTTCTTC
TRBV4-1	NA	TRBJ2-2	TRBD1	CASSHLGQGAGELFF	TGCGCCAGCAGCCATTTAGGACAGGGGGCCGGGGAGCTGTTTTTT
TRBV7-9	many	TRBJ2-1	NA	CASSLVERRQFF	TGTGCCAGCAGCTTAGTGGAGAGAAGGCAGTTCTTC
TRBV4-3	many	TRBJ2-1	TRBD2	CASSHSGGLFYNEQFF	TGCGCCAGCAGCCACTCGGGAGGGTTATTCTACAATGAGCAGTTCTTC
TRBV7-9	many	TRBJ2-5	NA	CASSGTTEPDQETQYF	TGTGCCAGCAGCGGGACCACAGAGCCCGACCAAGAGACCCAGTACTTC
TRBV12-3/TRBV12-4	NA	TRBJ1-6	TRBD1	CASSFGTGNSPLHF	TGTGCCAGCAGTTTCGGGACAGGGAATTCACCCCTCCACTTT
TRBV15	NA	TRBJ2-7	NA	CATSREGMGSSYEQYF	TGTGCCACCAGCAGAGAGGGGATGGGGAGCTCCTACGAGCAGTACTTC
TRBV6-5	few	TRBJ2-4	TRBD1	CASSYGYPGQGNIQYF	TGTGCCAGCAGTTACGGGTATCCGGGACAGGGAAACATTCAGTACTTC
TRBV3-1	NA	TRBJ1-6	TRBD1	CASSQDRTGQESSPLHF	TGTGCCAGCAGCCAAGATCGGACAGGGCAAGAAAGTTCACCCCTCCACTTT
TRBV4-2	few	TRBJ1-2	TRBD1	CASSQMDRGAGGYTF	TGTGCCAGCAGCCAGATGGACAGGGGGGCTGGAGGCTACACCTTC
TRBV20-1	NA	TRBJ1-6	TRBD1	CSASSTGGFVDSPLHF	TGCAGTGCTAGTTCTACAGGGGGGTTTGTGGATTCACCCCTCCACTTT
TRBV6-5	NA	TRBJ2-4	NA	CASSSFDRWGNIQYF	TGTGCCAGCAGTTCCTTTGACAGATGGGGAAACATTCAGTACTTC
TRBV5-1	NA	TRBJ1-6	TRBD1	CASSTMFTGVNNSPLHF	TGCGCCAGCAGCACCATGTTTACAGGGGTCAATAATTCACCCCTCCACTTT
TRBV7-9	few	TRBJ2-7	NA	CASSHGRLYEQYF	TGTGCCAGCAGCCATGGACGGCTCTACGAGCAGTACTTC
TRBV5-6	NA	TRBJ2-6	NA	CASSLDRISGANVLTF	TGTGCCAGCAGCTTGGACAGGATCTCTGGGGCCAACGTCCTGACTTTC
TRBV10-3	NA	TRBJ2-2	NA	CAIRDGRDTGELFF	TGTGCCATCAGAGATGGAAGGGACACCGGGGAGCTGTTTTTT
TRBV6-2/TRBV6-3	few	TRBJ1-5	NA	CASKGQDNQPQHF	TGTGCCAGCAAGGGACAAGACAATCAGCCCCAGCATTTT
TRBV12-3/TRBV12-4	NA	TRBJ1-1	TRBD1	CASSFQQGRTEAFF	TGTGCCAGCAGTTTTCAACAGGGGCGCACTGAAGCTTTCTTT
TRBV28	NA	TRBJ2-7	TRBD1	CASRQGQGGNEQYF	TGTGCCAGCAGACAGGGACAGGGGGGAAACGAGCAGTACTTC
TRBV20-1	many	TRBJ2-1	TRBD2	CSARISPFSLAGIYNEQFF	TGCAGTGCTAGGATATCCCCATTTTCATTAGCGGGAATCTACAATGAGCAGTTCTTC
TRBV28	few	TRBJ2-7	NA	CASSNSYLWNEQYF	TGTGCCAGCAGCAACAGCTACCTCTGGAACGAGCAGTACTTC
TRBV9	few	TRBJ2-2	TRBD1	CASSRGQARETGELFF	TGTGCCAGCAGCCGGGGACAGGCAAGGGAGACCGGGGAGCTGTTTTTT
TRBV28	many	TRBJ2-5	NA	CASSIRRELATQYF	TGTGCCAGCAGTATCCGACGGGAACTCGCGACCCAGTACTTC
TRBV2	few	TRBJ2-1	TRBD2	CATRLAGGYNEQFF	TGTGCCACCCGACTAGCGGGGGGGTACAATGAGCAGTTCTTC
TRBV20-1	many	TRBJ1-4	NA	CSARDHGRGSEKLFF	TGCAGTGCTAGAGATCACGGCCGAGGAAGTGAAAAACTGTTTTTT
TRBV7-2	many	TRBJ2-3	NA	CASSLMTSSRDTQYF	TGTGCCAGCAGCTTAATGACATCAAGTCGAGATACGCAGTATTTT
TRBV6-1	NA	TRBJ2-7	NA	CASNPGAMSSYEQYF	TGTGCCAGCAACCCAGGGGCTATGAGCTCCTACGAGCAGTACTTC
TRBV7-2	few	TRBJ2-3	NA	CASSRPPTDTQYF	TGTGCCAGCAGCCGCCCCCCCACAGATACGCAGTATTTT
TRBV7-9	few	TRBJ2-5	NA	CASSRAGQQETQYF	TGTGCCAGCAGCCGCGCCGGACAGCAAGAGACCCAGTACTTC
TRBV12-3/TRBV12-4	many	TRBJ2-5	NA	CASSLGQKETQYF	TGTGCCAGCAGCCTAGGACAGAAAGAGACCCAGTACTTC
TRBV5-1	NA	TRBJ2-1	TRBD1	CASAGTEYNEQFF	TGCGCCAGCGCCGGGACAGAGTACAATGAGCAGTTCTTC
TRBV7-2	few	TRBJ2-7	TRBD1	CASSFADRLYEQYF	TGTGCCAGCAGCTTCGCGGACAGGTTATACGAGCAGTACTTC
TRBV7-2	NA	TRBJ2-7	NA	CASQGQGRNEQYF	TGTGCCAGCCAGGGGCAGGGGCGGAACGAGCAGTACTTC
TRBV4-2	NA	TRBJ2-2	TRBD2	CASSLLGLAENTGELFF	TGTGCCAGCAGCCTTTTAGGACTAGCGGAGAACACCGGGGAGCTGTTTTTT
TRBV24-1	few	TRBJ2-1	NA	CATSDFTRGRHNEQFF	TGTGCCACCAGTGATTTTACGCGGGGGCGCCACAATGAGCAGTTCTTC
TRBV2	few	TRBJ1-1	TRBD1	CASSLTGGILTEAFF	TGTGCCAGCAGTCTGACAGGGGGAATTCTCACTGAAGCTTTCTTT
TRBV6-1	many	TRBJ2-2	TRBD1	CASSRDRGHGNTGELFF	TGTGCCAGCAGTCGTGACAGGGGGCATGGTAACACCGGGGAGCTGTTTTTT
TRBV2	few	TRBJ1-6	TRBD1	CASSGTGYNSPLHF	TGTGCCAGCTCCGGGACAGGGTATAATTCACCCCTCCACTTT
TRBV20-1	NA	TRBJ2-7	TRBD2	CSAPGTSGFSYEQYF	TGCAGTGCCCCCGGGACTAGCGGGTTTTCCTACGAGCAGTACTTC
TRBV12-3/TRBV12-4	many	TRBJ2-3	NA	CASRRNQGFSTDTQYF	TGTGCCAGCAGACGTAACCAGGGATTTAGCACAGATACGCAGTATTTT
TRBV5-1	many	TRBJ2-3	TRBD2	CASSSASGPTDTQYF	TGCGCCAGCAGCTCAGCTAGCGGACCCACAGATACGCAGTATTTT
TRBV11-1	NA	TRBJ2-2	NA	CASSLVRYTGELFF	TGTGCCAGCAGCTTAGTGCGGTACACCGGGGAGCTGTTTTTT